This T cell receptor (beta chain) was sequenced for a study of vaccination effects on CD4 cells after COVID-19. Upon completion of more than 9 days in culture, CD4+ T cells were isolated. Either the mRNA-1273 or the BNT162b2 vaccine was given to participants as two doses. None of the vaccinated had previously contracted SARS-CoV-2, and their nucleocapsid antibodies tested negative. Half-medium replacement with IL-2 medium occurred on days 3 and 7. To note about this clone: As yet, its antigen is unknown.

Sequenced by immunoSEQ multiplex PCR; TCRdb stores in-frame clones only, minus some. The repertoire holds tens of thousands of clones, with roughly four fifths as singletons. Trimming left V 4 bases short and J 2 bases short, with 13 bases between. The germline CDR1 and CDR2 sequences are SGHTA and FQGTGA. The CDR3 spans 15 residues. This receptor was obtained from a human donor who received a COVID-19 vaccine. The J gene is TRBJ2-3, the V gene TRBV7-3; maybe TRBD2 (7 bases). The sample consisted of CD4+ T cells from PBMCs cultured without peptide, taken after COVID-19 vaccination. CDR3 DNA: TGTGCCAGCAGCTCCGGGGGGCCCAACACAGATACGCAGTATTTT. This encodes CASSSGGPNTDTQYF.